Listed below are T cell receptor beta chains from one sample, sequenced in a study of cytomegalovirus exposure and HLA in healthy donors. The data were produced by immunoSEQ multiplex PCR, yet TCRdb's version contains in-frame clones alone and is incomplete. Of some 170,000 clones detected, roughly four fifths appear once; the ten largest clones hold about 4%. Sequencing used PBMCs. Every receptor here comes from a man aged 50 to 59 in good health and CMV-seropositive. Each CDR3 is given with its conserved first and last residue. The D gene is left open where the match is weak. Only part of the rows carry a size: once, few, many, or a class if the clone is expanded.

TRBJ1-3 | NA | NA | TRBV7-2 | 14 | CASSSDSSGNTIYF | TGTGCCAGCAGCTCGGACAGCTCTGGAAACACCATATATTTT
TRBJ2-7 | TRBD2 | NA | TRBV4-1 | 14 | CASSQVLAGYEQYF | TGCGCCAGCAGCCAAGTCCTAGCGGGGTACGAGCAGTACTTC
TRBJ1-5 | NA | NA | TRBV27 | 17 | CASMRTGRGDGNQPQHF | TGTGCCAGCATGCGAACAGGGCGAGGAGATGGCAATCAGCCCCAGCATTTT
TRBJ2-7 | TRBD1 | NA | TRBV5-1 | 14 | CASSRDRGSYEQYF | TGCGCCAGCAGTCGGGACAGGGGGTCCTACGAGCAGTACTTC
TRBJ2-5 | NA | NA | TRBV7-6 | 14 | CASSLEAGGETQYF | TGTGCCAGCAGCTTAGAGGCCGGGGGAGAGACCCAGTACTTC
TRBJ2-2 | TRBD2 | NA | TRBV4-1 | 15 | CASSHLSGGTGELFF | TGCGCCAGCAGCCACCTTTCGGGGGGGACCGGGGAGCTGTTTTTT
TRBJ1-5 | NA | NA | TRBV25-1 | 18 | CASSETPKDYYSNQPQHF | TGTGCCAGCAGTGAAACCCCGAAGGACTATTATAGCAATCAGCCCCAGCATTTT
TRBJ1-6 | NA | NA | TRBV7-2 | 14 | CASSLSGVGSPLHF | TGTGCCAGCAGCTTATCAGGGGTTGGTTCACCCCTCCACTTT
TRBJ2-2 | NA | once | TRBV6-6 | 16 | CASSLLYRESTGELFF | TGTGCCAGCAGTTTATTATACAGGGAGTCGACCGGGGAGCTGTTTTTT
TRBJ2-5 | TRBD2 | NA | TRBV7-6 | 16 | CASSKGTSGGQETQYF | TGTGCCAGCAGCAAGGGGACTAGCGGGGGGCAAGAGACCCAGTACTTC
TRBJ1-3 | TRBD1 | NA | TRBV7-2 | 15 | CASSPQPGQGNTIYF | TGTGCCAGCAGTCCGCAACCGGGACAGGGAAACACCATATATTTT
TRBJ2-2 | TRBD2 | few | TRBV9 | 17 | CASSPRLAGVFSGELFF | TGTGCCAGCAGCCCCAGACTAGCGGGGGTTTTTTCCGGGGAGCTGTTTTTT
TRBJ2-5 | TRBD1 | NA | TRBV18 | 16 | CASSPQGQAGQETQYF | TGTGCCAGCTCACCCCAAGGACAGGCCGGCCAAGAGACCCAGTACTTC
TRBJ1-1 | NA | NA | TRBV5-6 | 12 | CASSSSGPEAFF | TGTGCCAGCAGCTCCAGCGGACCCGAAGCTTTCTTT
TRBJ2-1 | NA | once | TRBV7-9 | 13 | CASRQGSYNEQFF | TGTGCCAGCCGGCAGGGGAGTTACAATGAGCAGTTCTTC
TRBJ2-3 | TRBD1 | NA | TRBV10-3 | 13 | CAISEQGTDTQYF | TGTGCCATCAGTGAACAGGGGACAGATACGCAGTATTTT
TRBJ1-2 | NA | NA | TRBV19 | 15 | CASSIDQGRSDGYTF | TGTGCCAGTAGTATAGACCAGGGAAGATCGGATGGCTACACCTTC
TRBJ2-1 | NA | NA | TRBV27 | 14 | CASSYTGHYNEQFF | TGTGCCAGCAGTTACACGGGACATTACAATGAGCAGTTCTTC
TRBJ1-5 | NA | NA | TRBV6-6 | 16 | CASSQGRGGTNQPQHF | TGTGCCAGCAGTCAGGGAAGGGGGGGGACGAATCAGCCCCAGCATTTT
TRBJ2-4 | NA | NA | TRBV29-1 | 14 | CSVVGGDSKNIQYF | TGCAGCGTTGTCGGAGGGGATTCCAAAAACATTCAGTACTTC
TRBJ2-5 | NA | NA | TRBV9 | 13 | CASSVQGKGEQYF | TGTGCCAGCAGCGTTCAGGGGAAAGGGGAGCAGTACTTC
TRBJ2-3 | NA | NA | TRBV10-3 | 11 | CAIALTDTQYF | TGTGCCATCGCGCTGACAGATACGCAGTATTTT
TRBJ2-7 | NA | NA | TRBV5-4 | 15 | CASSLGQISSYEQYF | TGTGCCAGCAGCTTGGGACAGATTTCATCCTACGAGCAGTACTTC
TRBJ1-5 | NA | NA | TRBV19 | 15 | CASSIGGAVSQPQHF | TGTGCCAGTAGTATCGGCGGAGCTGTAAGCCAGCCCCAGCATTTT
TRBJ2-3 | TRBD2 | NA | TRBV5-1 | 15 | CASSSLGGEGDTQYF | TGCGCCAGCAGCTCACTTGGGGGGGAAGGAGATACGCAGTATTTT
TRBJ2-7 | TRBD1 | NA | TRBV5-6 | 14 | CASGPGGEHYEQYF | TGTGCCAGCGGCCCAGGGGGCGAACACTACGAGCAGTACTTC
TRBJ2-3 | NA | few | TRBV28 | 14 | CASRPQGKTDTQYF | TGTGCCAGCAGACCACAGGGTAAGACAGATACGCAGTATTTT
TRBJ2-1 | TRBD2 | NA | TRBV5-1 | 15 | CASSFGTSGRNEQFF | TGCGCCAGCAGCTTCGGGACTAGCGGGAGGAATGAGCAGTTCTTC
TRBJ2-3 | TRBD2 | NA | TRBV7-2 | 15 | CASSLRRGGADTQYF | TGTGCCAGCAGCTTACGACGGGGGGGTGCGGATACGCAGTATTTT
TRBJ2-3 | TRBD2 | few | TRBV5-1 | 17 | CASSLAGLAGTTDTQYF | TGCGCCAGCAGCTTGGCGGGACTAGCGGGGACCACAGATACGCAGTATTTT
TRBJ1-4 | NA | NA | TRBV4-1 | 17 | CASSQGPQLTTNEKLFF | TGCGCCAGCAGCCAAGGGCCCCAACTAACAACTAATGAAAAACTGTTTTTT
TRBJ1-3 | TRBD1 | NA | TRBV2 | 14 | CASEGQVAGNTIYF | TGTGCCAGCGAGGGACAGGTAGCCGGAAACACCATATATTTT
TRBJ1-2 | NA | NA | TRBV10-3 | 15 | CAISGTEGKGYGYTF | TGTGCCATCAGTGGAACGGAAGGGAAGGGGTATGGCTACACCTTC
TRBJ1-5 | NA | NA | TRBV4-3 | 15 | CASSQDRQVNQPQHF | TGCGCCAGCAGCCAAGATCGGCAGGTCAATCAGCCCCAGCATTTT
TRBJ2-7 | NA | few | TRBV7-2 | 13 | CASSTDSTYEQYF | TGTGCCAGCAGCACAGACAGTACCTACGAGCAGTACTTC
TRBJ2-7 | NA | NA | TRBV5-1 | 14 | CASSLARGFYEQYF | TGCGCCAGCAGCTTGGCCAGAGGGTTCTACGAGCAGTACTTC
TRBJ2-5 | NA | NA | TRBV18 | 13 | CASSPAGVETQYF | TGTGCCAGCTCCCCCGCAGGGGTGGAGACCCAGTACTTC
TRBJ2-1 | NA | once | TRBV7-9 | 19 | CASSSLDAGVGGFYNEQFF | TGTGCCAGCAGCTCCCTCGACGCCGGCGTAGGGGGTTTCTACAATGAGCAGTTCTTC
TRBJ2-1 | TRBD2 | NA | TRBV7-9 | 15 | CASSLPYASGTTGFF | TGTGCCAGCAGCTTACCCTACGCTAGCGGGACGACAGGGTTCTTC
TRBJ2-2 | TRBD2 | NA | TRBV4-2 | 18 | CASSQGLAGASNTGELFF | TGTGCCAGCAGCCAAGGGCTAGCGGGGGCCTCGAACACCGGGGAGCTGTTTTTT